The 6 T cell receptor beta chains in this list originate from one sample, sequenced in a study of cytomegalovirus exposure and HLA in healthy donors. Researchers ran the PCR with 60 Vbeta and 13 Jbeta primers. Clones were read by immunoSEQ multiplex PCR, and TCRdb kept only the in-frame ones, dropping some. The repertoire has over 150,000 clones, 85% of them found once; the top ten carry 1%. The sequenced material came from PBMCs. The origin of the receptors is a boy younger than 10 in good health and CMV-seronegative.

This clone was detected once. The chain joins TRBV5-1 to TRBJ1-2; D is perhaps TRBD1 (6 bases). V was pared by 4 bases and J by 5 bases, with 15 bases between. This CDR3 has 14 amino acids. Germline CDR1 SGHRS, CDR2 YFSETQ. The CDR3 coding sequence is TGCGCCAGCAGCCCTTCTCCAGGGGTTTATGGCTACACCTTC. Protein: CASSPSPGVYGYTF. Combining the CDR3 with reference TRBV5-1 and TRBJ1-2 gives the whole variable domain KAGVTQTPRYLIKTRGQQVTLSCSPISGHRSVSWYQQTPGQGLQFLFEYFSETQRNKGNFPGRFSGRQFSNSRSEMNVSTLELGDSALYLCASSPSPGVYGYTFGSGTRLTVV.

This chain connects TRBV28 to TRBJ2-1; 7 bases line up with TRBD2. Trimming at V came to 2 bases and at J to 5 bases, leaving 9 bases not matched to a gene. CDR1 is MDHEN, CDR2 SYDVKM, per germline. This CDR3 is built from 16 residues. The CDR3 DNA is TGTGCCAGCAGTTTAGTAGGCGGGAGTTACAACAATGAGCAGTTCTTC. Amino acids: CASSLVGGSYNNEQFF.

In this sample, this clone turned up once. The CDR3: CASSSRGNTEAFF. The CDR3 DNA sequence: TGTGCCAGCAGCTCAAGGGGGAACACTGAAGCTTTCTTT. The J gene is TRBJ1-1, the V gene TRBV11-2; tentatively, D is TRBD1 (5 bases). Germline CDR1 is SGHAT and CDR2 is FQNNGV. The CDR3 spans 13 residues. V lost 4 bases, J lost 1 base, and 7 bases lay in between.

This clone was recorded only once. CDR3 sequence (DNA): TGTGCCAGCAGCTTGGCCATGGGCCGGGCCAAAAACATTCAGTACTTC. As protein: CASSLAMGRAKNIQYF. The chain combines TRBV5-8 with TRBJ2-4; D is ambiguous. Trimming stripped 0 bases from V and 1 base from J, with 11 bases between. CDR3 size: 16 residues. Germline-derived CDR1 and CDR2 are SGHTS and YDEGEE.

The V gene is TRBV5-8, the J gene TRBJ2-2; weak D call: TRBD2 (6 bases). The length of the CDR3 is 17 residues. Germline assignment: CDR1 SGHTS and CDR2 YDEGEE. V was trimmed by 2 bases and J by 3 bases, leaving 17 bases between them. The chain's CDR3 is CASSFSRRGLYTGELFF. The CDR3 DNA sequence: TGTGCCAGCAGCTTCTCTCGTCGGGGGTTGTACACCGGGGAGCTGTTTTTT.

The rearrangement uses TRBV11-2 and TRBJ1-4; TRBD1 agrees at 7 bases. Germline lookup yields CDR1 SGHAT and CDR2 FQNNGV. This CDR3 is 15 amino acids long. V was pared by 5 bases and J by 5 bases, with 8 bases of the junction left unmatched. Written as DNA, the CDR3 is TGTGCCAGCAGCCTAAGACAGGGCCAGAATGAAAAACTGTTTTTT. Residues: CASSLRQGQNEKLFF.